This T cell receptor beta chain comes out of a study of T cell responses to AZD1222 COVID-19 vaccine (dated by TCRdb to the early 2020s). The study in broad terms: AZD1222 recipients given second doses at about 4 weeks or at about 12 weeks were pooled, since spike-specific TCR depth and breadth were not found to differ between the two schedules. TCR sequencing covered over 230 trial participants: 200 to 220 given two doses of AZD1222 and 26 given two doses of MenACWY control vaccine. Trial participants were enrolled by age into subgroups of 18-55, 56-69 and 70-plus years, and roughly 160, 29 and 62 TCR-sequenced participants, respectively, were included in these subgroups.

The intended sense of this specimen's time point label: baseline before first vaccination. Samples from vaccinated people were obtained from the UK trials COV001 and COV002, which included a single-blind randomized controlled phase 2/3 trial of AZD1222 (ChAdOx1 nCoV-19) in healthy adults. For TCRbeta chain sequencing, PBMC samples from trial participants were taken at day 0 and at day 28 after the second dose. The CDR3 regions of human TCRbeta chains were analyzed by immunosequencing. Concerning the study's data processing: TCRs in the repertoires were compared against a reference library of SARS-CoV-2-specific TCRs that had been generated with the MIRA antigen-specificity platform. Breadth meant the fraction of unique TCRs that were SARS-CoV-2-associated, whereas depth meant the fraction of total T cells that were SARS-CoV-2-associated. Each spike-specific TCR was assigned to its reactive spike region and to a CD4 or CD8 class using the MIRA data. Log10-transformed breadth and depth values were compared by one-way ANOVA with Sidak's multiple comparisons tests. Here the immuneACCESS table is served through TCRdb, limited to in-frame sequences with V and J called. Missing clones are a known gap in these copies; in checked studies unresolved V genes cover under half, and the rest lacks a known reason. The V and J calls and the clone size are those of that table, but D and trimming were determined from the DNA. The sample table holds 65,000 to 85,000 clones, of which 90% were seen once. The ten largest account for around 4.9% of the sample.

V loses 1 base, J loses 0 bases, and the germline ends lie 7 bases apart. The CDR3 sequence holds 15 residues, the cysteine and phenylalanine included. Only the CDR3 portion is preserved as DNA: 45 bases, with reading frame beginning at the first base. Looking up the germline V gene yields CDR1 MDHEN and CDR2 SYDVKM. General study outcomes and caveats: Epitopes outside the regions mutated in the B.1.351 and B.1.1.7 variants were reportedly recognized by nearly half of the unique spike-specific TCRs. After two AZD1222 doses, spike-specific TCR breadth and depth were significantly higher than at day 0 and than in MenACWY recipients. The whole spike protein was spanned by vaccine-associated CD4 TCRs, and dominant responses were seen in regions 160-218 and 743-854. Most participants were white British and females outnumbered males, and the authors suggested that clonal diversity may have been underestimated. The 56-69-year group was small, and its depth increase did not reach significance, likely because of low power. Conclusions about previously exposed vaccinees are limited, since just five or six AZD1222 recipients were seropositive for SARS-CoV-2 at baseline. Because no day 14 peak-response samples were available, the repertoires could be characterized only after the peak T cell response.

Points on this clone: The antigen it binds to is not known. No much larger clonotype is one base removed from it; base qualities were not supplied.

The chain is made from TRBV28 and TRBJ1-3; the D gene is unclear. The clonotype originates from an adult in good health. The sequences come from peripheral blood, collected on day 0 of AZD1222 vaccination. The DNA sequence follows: TGTGCCAGCAGTTTATTTGATTACTCTGGAAACACCATATATTTT. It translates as CASSLFDYSGNTIYF. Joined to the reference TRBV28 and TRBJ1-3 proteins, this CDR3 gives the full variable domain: DVKVTQSSRYLVKRTGEKVFLECVQDMDHENMFWYRQDPGLGLRLIYFSYDVKMKEKGDIPEGYSVSREKKERFSLILESASTNQTSMYLCASSLFDYSGNTIYFGEGSWLTVV.